This T cell receptor (beta chain) was documented in a study of blood T cell repertoires in COVID-19. Per germline, CDR1 SGDLS and CDR2 YYNGEE. Trimming cost V 3 bases and J 3 bases; bases outside gene matches: 12. The CDR3 spans 17 residues. The authors' processing: Estimated nucleated cell counts came from reference gene primer amplification. Sequencing used immunoSEQ multiplex PCR; TCRdb keeps in-frame clones, though not all of them. V and J calls and clone size come straight from that table; D and trimming were deduced from the DNA. Of about 51,000 clones listed, around 84% are singletons. Sequenced material: peripheral blood. The V gene is TRBV9, the J gene TRBJ1-1, with TRBD1 identical over 9 bases. The sequence was collected from a man aged 80 or over with active COVID-19. CDR3 nucleotides: TGTGCCAGCAGCGCCGGGACAGGGAGAAGGGTCGACACTGAAGCTTTCTTT. Encoded protein: CASSAGTGRRVDTEAFF.